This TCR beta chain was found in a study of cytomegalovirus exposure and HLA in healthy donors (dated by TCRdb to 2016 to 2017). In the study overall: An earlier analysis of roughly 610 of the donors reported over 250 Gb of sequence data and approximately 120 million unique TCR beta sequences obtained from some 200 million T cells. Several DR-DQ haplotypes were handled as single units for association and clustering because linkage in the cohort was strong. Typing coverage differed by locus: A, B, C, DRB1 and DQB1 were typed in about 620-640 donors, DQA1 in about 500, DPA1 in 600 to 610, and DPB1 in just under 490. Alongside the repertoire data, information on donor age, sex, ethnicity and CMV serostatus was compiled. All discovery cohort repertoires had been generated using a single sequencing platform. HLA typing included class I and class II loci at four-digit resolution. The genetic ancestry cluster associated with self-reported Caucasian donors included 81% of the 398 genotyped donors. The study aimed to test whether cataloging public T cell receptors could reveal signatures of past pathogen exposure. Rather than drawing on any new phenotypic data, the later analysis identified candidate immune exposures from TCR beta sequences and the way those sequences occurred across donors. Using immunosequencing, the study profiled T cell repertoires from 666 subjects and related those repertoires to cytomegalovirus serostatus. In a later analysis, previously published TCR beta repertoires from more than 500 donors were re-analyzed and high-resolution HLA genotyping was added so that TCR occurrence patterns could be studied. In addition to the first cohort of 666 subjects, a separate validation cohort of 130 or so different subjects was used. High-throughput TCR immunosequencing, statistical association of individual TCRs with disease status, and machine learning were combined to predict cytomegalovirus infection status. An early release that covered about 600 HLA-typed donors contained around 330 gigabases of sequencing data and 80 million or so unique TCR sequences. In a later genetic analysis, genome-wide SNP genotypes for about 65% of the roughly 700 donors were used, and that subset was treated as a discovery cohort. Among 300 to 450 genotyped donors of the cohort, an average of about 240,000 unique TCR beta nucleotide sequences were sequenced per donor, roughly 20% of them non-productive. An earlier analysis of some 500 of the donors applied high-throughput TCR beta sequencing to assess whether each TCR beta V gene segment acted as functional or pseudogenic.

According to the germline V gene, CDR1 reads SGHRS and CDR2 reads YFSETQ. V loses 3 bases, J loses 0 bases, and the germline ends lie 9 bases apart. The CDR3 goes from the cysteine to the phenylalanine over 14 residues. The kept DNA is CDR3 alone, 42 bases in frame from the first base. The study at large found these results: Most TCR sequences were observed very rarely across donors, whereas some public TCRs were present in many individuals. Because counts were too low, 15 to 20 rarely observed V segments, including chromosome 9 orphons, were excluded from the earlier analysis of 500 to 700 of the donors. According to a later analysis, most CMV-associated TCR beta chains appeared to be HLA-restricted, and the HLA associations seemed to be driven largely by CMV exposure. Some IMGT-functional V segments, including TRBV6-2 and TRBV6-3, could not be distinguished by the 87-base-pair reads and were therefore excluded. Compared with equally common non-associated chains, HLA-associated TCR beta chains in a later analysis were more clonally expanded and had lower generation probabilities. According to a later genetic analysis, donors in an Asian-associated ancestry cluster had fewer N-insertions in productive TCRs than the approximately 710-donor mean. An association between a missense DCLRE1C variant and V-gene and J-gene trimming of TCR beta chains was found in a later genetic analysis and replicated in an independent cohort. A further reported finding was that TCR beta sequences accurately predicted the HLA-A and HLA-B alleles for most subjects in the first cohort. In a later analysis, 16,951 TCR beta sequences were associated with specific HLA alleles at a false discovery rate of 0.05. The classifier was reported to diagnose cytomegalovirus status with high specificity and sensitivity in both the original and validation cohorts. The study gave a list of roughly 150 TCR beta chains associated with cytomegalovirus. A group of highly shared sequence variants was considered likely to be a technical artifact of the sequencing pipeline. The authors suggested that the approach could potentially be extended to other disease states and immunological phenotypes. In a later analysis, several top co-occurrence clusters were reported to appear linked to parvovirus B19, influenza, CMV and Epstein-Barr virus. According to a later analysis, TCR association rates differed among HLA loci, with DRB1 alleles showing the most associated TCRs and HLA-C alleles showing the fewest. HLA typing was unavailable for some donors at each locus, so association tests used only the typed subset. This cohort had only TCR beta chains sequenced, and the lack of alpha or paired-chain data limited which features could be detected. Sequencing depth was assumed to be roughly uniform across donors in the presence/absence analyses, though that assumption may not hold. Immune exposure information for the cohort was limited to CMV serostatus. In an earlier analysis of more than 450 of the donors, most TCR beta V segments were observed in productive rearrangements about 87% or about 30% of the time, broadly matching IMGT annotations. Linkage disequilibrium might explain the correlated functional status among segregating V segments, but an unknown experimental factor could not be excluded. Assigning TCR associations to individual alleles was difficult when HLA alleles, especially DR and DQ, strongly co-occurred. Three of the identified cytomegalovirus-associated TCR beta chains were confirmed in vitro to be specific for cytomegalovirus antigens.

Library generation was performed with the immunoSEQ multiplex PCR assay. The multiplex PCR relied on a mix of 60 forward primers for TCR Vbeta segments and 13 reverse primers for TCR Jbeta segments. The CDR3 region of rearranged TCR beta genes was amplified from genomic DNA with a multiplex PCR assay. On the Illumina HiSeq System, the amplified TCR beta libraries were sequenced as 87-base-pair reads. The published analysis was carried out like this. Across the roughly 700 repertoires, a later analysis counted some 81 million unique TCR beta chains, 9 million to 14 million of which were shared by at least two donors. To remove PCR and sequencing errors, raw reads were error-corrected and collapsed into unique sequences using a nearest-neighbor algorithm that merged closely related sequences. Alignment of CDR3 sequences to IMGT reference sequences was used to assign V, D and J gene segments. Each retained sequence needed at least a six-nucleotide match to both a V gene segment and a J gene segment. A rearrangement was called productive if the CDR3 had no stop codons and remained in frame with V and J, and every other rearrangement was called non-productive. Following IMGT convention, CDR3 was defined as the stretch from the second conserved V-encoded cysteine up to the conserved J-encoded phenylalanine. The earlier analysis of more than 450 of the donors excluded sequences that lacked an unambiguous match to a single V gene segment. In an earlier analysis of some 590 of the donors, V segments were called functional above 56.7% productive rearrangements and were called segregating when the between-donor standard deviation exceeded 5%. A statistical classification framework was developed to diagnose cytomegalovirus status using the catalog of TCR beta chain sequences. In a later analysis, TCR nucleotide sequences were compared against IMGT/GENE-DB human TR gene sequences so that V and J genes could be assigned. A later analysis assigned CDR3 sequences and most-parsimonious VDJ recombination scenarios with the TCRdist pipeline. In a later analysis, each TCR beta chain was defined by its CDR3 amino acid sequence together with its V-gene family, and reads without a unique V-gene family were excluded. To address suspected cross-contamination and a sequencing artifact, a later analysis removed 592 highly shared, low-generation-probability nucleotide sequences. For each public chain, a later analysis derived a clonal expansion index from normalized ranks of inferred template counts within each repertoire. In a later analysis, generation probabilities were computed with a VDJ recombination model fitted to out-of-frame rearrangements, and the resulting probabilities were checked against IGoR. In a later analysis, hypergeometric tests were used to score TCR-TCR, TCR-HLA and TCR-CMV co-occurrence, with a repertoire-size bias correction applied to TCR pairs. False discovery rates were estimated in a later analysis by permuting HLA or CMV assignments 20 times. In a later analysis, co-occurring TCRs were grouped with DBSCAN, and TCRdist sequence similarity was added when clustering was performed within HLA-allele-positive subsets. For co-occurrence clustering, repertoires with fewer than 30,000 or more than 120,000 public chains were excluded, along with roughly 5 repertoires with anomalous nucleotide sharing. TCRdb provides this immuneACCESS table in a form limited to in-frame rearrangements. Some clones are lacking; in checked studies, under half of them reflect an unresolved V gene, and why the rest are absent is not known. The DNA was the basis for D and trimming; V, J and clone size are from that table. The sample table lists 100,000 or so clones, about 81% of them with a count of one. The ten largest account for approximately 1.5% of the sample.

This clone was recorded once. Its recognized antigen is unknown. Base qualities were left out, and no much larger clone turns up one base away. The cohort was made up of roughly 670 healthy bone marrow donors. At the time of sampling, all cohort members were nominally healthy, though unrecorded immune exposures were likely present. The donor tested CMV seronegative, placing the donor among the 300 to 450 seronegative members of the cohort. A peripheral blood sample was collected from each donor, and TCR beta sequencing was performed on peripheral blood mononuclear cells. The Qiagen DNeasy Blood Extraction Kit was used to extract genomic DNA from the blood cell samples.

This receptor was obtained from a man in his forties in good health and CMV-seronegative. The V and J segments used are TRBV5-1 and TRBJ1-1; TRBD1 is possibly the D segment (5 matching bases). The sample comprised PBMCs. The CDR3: CASSSTVLNTEAFF. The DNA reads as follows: TGCGCCAGCAGCTCGACAGTCCTGAACACTGAAGCTTTCTTT.